This T cell receptor (beta chain) was retrieved from a study of blood T cell repertoires in COVID-19. Study-wide background: Samples came from the United States, Italy and Spain, spanning acute and convalescent COVID-19.

This CDR3 region has 18 residues. With 5 bases clipped from V and 4 bases from J, the junction kept 9 bases outside the gene matches. In germline, CDR1 is SGHTA, CDR2 FQGNSA. Produced via immunoSEQ multiplex PCR; TCRdb's table is partial and in-frame only. The table lists about 100,000 clones, 80% to 90% of them singletons, with under 5.5% in the top ten. Specimen: peripheral blood. The genes are TRBV7-2 and TRBJ2-3; TRBD2 agrees at 16 bases. This TCR was recovered from a human donor in a cohort sampled during active COVID-19. The CDR3 DNA reads as TGTGCCAGCAGCCACGGGACTAGCGGGAGGGCCAGGTCAGATACGCAGTATTTT. Translated: CASSHGTSGRARSDTQYF.